This T cell receptor beta chain was identified during a study of radiation and T cells in renal cell carcinoma (dated by TCRdb to about 2020). About the investigation overall: The samples were obtained from a clinical trial, where primary renal cell carcinomas were treated with 15 Gy stereotactic body radiation therapy and then removed by nephrectomy 4 weeks afterward. In total, approximately 53 samples underwent TCR beta sequencing: around 25 tumors plus 27 peripheral blood samples. A total of 3.5 million to 4.5 million unique CDR3 nucleotide sequences, encoding 2.7 million or so unique CDR3 amino acid sequences, were found across all 50 or so samples. Study-wide conclusions, independent of this receptor: The single-armed trial design could not address effects of radiation dose or scheduling on the TCR repertoire. Changes in the blood repertoire were not tracked past 4 weeks after treatment. In blood, the top tumor clonotypes increased from baseline to 2 weeks after radiation and then shrank by 4 weeks, which suggests a temporary expansion of tumor-resident clones. Because pretreatment tumor biopsies were not available, the baseline intratumoral presence of clonotypes could not be determined.

This specimen's time point label, interpreted: baseline pretreatment blood. What this sample's treatment or condition label stands for: 15 Gy SBRT to primary tumor, nephrectomy 4 weeks later. Serial peripheral blood from radiation-treated patients was sampled at baseline, 2 weeks and 4 weeks after SBRT to track tumor-enriched clonotypes. Renal cell carcinoma with clear cell pathology was present in all patients. Genomic DNA for TCR sequencing was prepared using the QIAamp DNA Blood Mini Kit (Qiagen). The analyses included just those samples that passed every quality control check. TCR beta libraries were generated from genomic DNA with the immunoSEQ kit, following the manufacturer's recommendations. To prepare libraries, a first multiplex PCR with proprietary primers was run, followed by a second PCR that added unique barcodes, and a bead cleanup was done after each round. A positive control reaction and a negative control reaction, both provided in the kit, were run with every batch of samples. The final libraries were assessed on an Agilent 4200 TapeStation D1000 ScreenTape, pooled by volume, and quantified by qPCR. Sequencing ran on an Illumina NextSeq500 with a MidOutput 150-cycle cartridge, using 156 Read1 and 15 Index1 cycles with kit custom primers. The pooled library was loaded at around 1.1 pM with a roughly 20% PhiX control spike-in. The authors processed their data as follows. Vendor-processed data were analyzed in R, and a clonotype was defined as all T cells sharing the same CDR3 nucleotide sequence. For clone abundance analyses, frequencies were normalized to the 10,000 most abundant clones per sample. Public T cell clones, averaging fewer than five per sample, were removed before analysis. Tumor-enriched clonotypes and baseline blood-enriched clonotypes were defined as those with an abundance difference of at least 32-fold between compartments. A beta-binomial differential abundance model was applied to find clonotypes that expanded or contracted between blood time points. Tumor-blood repertoire similarity was measured with the Baroni-Urbani and Buser coefficient, and groups were compared using two-tailed Wilcoxon tests in R. TCRdb's version of the immuneACCESS table is confined to in-frame rearrangements and falls short of the full clone set. An unresolved V gene accounts for under half of the shortfall where checked; the remainder is of unknown origin. That table gives V, J and clone size, and the DNA gave D and trimming. The sample table contains about 140,000 clones; only one count was recorded for roughly 83% of them. The biggest ten clones account for under 30% of the sample.

Concerning this clone: This receptor's antigen is unknown. Per-base quality was not reported, and no clone a single base away is much larger than it.

Its CDR3 holds 12 amino acids, cysteine through phenylalanine. Only CDR3 DNA is held: 36 bases, read in frame from base 1. Trimming takes 6 bases off V and 10 bases off J; junction bases not matched to a gene: 7. The germline V gene encodes CDR1 ENHRY and CDR2 SYGVKD. The chain is assembled from TRBV10-3 and TRBJ2-5; TRBD2 fits 8 bases in the junction. The source was blood, collected from a patient whose treatment included radiotherapy and nephrectomy. The clonotype was recovered from a woman in her fifties or sixties with renal cell carcinoma. The sequenced DNA is TGTGCCATCAGAGCGGGAGATGGGGTCCAGTACTTC. It encodes CAIRAGDGVQYF.